The next 27 T cell receptor beta chains were all read from a single sample in a study of brain T cells in children with intractable seizures. This table comes from immunoSEQ multiplex PCR, and its TCRdb copy is limited to in-frame clones, with some not included. The sample consists of about 64,000 clones, 95% to 96% of them appearing once. The sequencing used peripheral blood, collected at surgery. The source is a boy under two years old with focal cortical dysplasia and intractable seizures.

The chain joins TRBV6-2 or TRBV6-3 to TRBJ2-5, with 10 bases aligning to TRBD2. CDR1 is MNHEY, CDR2 SVGEGT, per germline. The J segment lost 4 bases and the V segment lost 2 bases, leaving 4 bases of the junction unmatched. The CDR3 runs 15 residues. The DNA for the CDR3 is TGTGCCAGCAGTTACACTTCTAGCGGGGGAGAGACCCAGTACTTC. Translating it yields CASSYTSSGGETQYF.

This chain joins TRBV19 and TRBJ2-5, with D perhaps TRBD1 (6 bases). The CDR3 is 17 amino acids. V shed 4 bases and J shed 5 bases, with 23 bases lying between them. Germline CDR1 and CDR2: LNHDA and SQIVND (reference sequence). The CDR3 region has the DNA TGTGCCAGTAGTACCCCCGGACAGTCCGCATTGGGGGAGACCCAGTACTTC. Residues: CASSTPGQSALGETQYF.

The chain uses TRBV12-3 or TRBV12-4 and TRBJ1-2, with a weak D call TRBD1 (5 bases). The V gene lost 9 bases and the J gene lost 6 bases, with 17 bases spanning the gap. This CDR3 has 13 residues. The CDR3 DNA reads TGTGCCAGTAGGGGAGACGGTTTAAATGGCTACACCTTC. Translating gives CASRGDGLNGYTF.

The rearrangement uses TRBV27 and TRBJ1-6, with D unresolved. The germline CDR1 and CDR2 sequences are MNHEY and SMNVEV (reference sequence). The CDR3 runs 14 residues. Between the trimmed V and J ends, which lost 2 bases and 6 bases, there was a span of 8 bases. This CDR3 is CASSLRLGNSPLHF. The CDR3 DNA sequence: TGTGCCAGCAGTTTACGATTGGGTAATTCACCCCTCCACTTT.

In nucleotides, the CDR3 is TGCGCCAGCAGCGCGGAGGTGGAGACCCAGTACTTC. The encoded protein is CASSAEVETQYF. The chain links TRBV5-1 to TRBJ2-5; the D gene is possibly TRBD2 (5 bases). Germline V gene sequence: CDR1 SGHRS, CDR2 YFSETQ. This CDR3 spans 12 amino acids. Trimming left V 4 bases short and J 5 bases short, with 9 bases between.

The chain carries TRBV9 and TRBJ2-1; 12 bases fit TRBD2. The trim removed 4 bases at V and 7 bases at J, leaving 6 bases unmatched. The germline V gene has CDR1 SGDLS and CDR2 YYNGEE. The length of the CDR3 is 15 residues. The CDR3 DNA follows: TGTGCCAGCAGCTTTCTAGCGGGAGGGTCTAATGAGCAGTTCTTC. Translation gives CASSFLAGGSNEQFF.

This chain joins TRBV4-2 and TRBJ2-7; no reliable D call. CDR1 is LGHNA and CDR2 is YNFKEQ in the germline V gene. The CDR3 loop spans 13 amino acids. Trimming pared 2 bases from V and 3 bases from J, leaving 8 bases between. The CDR3 loop is CASSQWAFYEQYF. CDR3 in DNA: TGTGCCAGCAGCCAATGGGCCTTCTACGAGCAGTACTTC.

The chain is built from TRBV11-2 and TRBJ2-3; TRBD2 matches 8 bases. This CDR3 has 15 residues. Germline V gene sequence: CDR1 SGHAT, CDR2 FQNNGV. The junction had 5 bases not matched to a gene; V was cut back by 3 bases and J by 3 bases. Here the CDR3 DNA reads TGTGCCAGCAGCTTCTTCGCGGGAGGAACAGATACGCAGTATTTT. Translated: CASSFFAGGTDTQYF.

CDR3 in DNA: TGTGCCAGCAGCCAAGATCGGCGGGGGGACAGGCAGGGGGAGACCCAGTACTTC. It specifies CASSQDRRGDRQGETQYF. The chain combines TRBV4-2 with TRBJ2-5, with D perhaps matching TRBD1 or TRBD2 (8 bases each). V lost 0 bases to trimming and J lost 5 bases, with 22 bases between them. The CDR3 extends over 18 amino acids. Germline lookup yields CDR1 LGHNA and CDR2 YNFKEQ.

This sequence joins TRBV6-5 and TRBJ1-4; 7 nucleotides match TRBD1. Germline values: CDR1 MNHEY, CDR2 SVGAGI. There are 13 residues in the CDR3. With V trimmed by 8 bases and J by 8 bases, 8 bases remained unmatched. In DNA form, the CDR3 reads TGTGCCAGCCGAGAGGGGGCTTGGGAAAAACTGTTTTTT. It translates to CASREGAWEKLFF.

The chain employs TRBV20-1 and TRBJ2-5, with a possible D match to TRBD2 (6 bases). Germline loops: CDR1 DFQATT, CDR2 SNEGSKA (reference sequence). With 3 bases removed from V and 3 bases from J, the gap between germline ends came to 11 bases. The CDR3 length is 13 residues. The CDR3 bases are TGCAGTGCTAGTTGGCTAGCGAAAGAGACCCAGTACTTC. It is translated as CSASWLAKETQYF.

The J gene is TRBJ1-4, the V gene TRBV7-9, with 10 bases that match TRBD1. The CDR3 has 15 amino acids. V shed 5 bases, J shed 7 bases, and the junction held 7 bases outside the gene matches. Germline-derived CDR1 and CDR2 are SEHNR and FQNEAQ (reference sequence). The CDR3 loop reads CASSITTGGGEKLFF. The CDR3 DNA follows: TGTGCCAGCAGCATAACGACAGGGGGCGGTGAAAAACTGTTTTTT. Full variable domain (remainder filled in from reference TRBV7-9 and TRBJ1-4): DTGVSQNPRHKITKRGQNVTFRCDPISEHNRLYWYRQTLGQGPEFLTYFQNEAQLEKSRLLSDRFSAERPKGSFSTLEIQRTEQGDSAMYLCASSITTGGGEKLFFGSGTQLSVL.

The count of this clone is one. The chain links TRBV18 to TRBJ2-4, with a tentative D call TRBD1 (5 bases). Germline assignment: CDR1 KGHSH and CDR2 LQKENI. The CDR3 has 14 residues. V dropped 2 bases and J dropped 7 bases, with 12 bases sitting between them. The CDR3, as DNA: TGTGCCAGCTCACCAACAGGTTTCGGGAACATTCAGTACTTC. It translates to CASSPTGFGNIQYF.

The rearrangement uses TRBV28 and TRBJ1-4, with a possible D match to TRBD1 (5 bases). Trimming removed 6 bases at V and 2 bases at J, with 16 bases between. CDR3 length: 16 residues. Germline V gene lookup returns CDR1 MDHEN and CDR2 SYDVKM. The CDR3 region has the DNA TGTGCCAGCAGGCCACCGTCACGGGGGACTAATGAAAAACTGTTTTTT. It specifies CASRPPSRGTNEKLFF.

Here the CDR3 DNA reads TGTGCCAGCAGACCTAAATGGGACACTAATGAAAAACTGTTTTTT. Translated: CASRPKWDTNEKLFF. The rearrangement uses TRBV7-8 and TRBJ1-4, with D perhaps matching TRBD1 (5 bases). The CDR3 length is 15 residues. Per germline, CDR1 SGHVS and CDR2 FQNEAQ. The ends were cut back, 6 bases at V and 2 bases at J, with 13 bases in the middle.

CDR3 region: CASSPQTSNYGYTF. The DNA of the CDR3 is TGCGCCAGCAGCCCTCAGACCTCTAACTATGGCTACACCTTC. The chain is built from TRBV5-1 and TRBJ1-2; D is unclear. The CDR3 totals 14 residues. V shed 4 bases and J shed 0 bases, with 10 bases lying between them. Germline loops: CDR1 SGHRS, CDR2 YFSETQ.

This chain connects TRBV5-5 to TRBJ2-7; D not certain. CDR1 SGHKS and CDR2 YYEKEE come from the germline V gene (reference sequence). Trimming left V 0 bases short and J 2 bases short, with 9 bases between. The length of the CDR3 is 14 residues. DNA of the CDR3: TGTGCCAGCAGCTTGGTGGGAAACCCCTACGAGCAGTACTTC. Translated: CASSLVGNPYEQYF.

The chain links TRBV7-2 to TRBJ2-7; 12 bases match TRBD2. The V segment lost 3 bases and the J segment 5 bases; nucleotides outside the gene matches: 2. The CDR3 contains 14 residues. CDR1 is SGHTA and CDR2 is FQGNSA in the germline V gene. The CDR3: CASSLLAGGHEQYF. DNA of the CDR3: TGTGCCAGCAGCTTGCTAGCGGGGGGGCACGAGCAGTACTTC.

The chain employs TRBV4-2 and TRBJ2-1, with 14 positions matching TRBD2. Germline assignment: CDR1 LGHNA and CDR2 YNFKEQ. The CDR3 is made up of 17 amino acids. The trim removed 1 base at V and 7 bases at J, leaving 6 bases unmatched. CDR3 protein: CASSQAPGLAGANEQFF. The DNA for the CDR3 is TGTGCCAGCAGCCAAGCCCCGGGACTAGCGGGAGCAAATGAGCAGTTCTTC.

The genes are TRBV4-3 and TRBJ2-5; possible D gene TRBD1, 5 bases. Germline lookup yields CDR1 LGHNA and CDR2 YSLEER. Trimming took off 5 bases at V and 4 bases at J, with 17 bases between the two ends. CDR3 size: 15 residues. CDR3 protein: CASSLGRGSVETQYF. The CDR3 bases are TGCGCCAGCAGCTTAGGAAGGGGATCCGTAGAGACCCAGTACTTC.

J is TRBJ2-3 and V is TRBV5-4; D is unclear. This CDR3 spans 14 amino acids. The germline gives CDR1 SGHNT, CDR2 YYREEE (reference sequence). V shed 1 base and J shed 4 bases, with 10 bases lying between them. CDR3 sequence: CASSLRPDSDTQYF. In DNA form, the CDR3 reads TGTGCCAGCAGCTTGAGGCCAGACTCAGATACGCAGTATTTT.

V is TRBV25-1 and J is TRBJ2-1; 7 bases are a match to TRBD1. The CDR3 length is 14 residues. V was pared by 2 bases and J by 8 bases, with 6 bases of the junction left unmatched. The germline V gene has CDR1 MGHDK and CDR2 SYGVNS. CDR3 nucleotides: TGTGCCAGCAGTGAAAGGGTGGGGACAGATGAGCAGTTCTTC. Residues: CASSERVGTDEQFF. Based on the CDR3 plus reference TRBV25-1 and TRBJ2-1, the full variable domain is EADIYQTPRYLVIGTGKKITLECSQTMGHDKMYWYQQDPGMELHLIHYSYGVNSTEKGDLSSESTVSRIRTEHFPLTLESARPSHTSQYLCASSERVGTDEQFFGPGTRLTVL.

The chain joins TRBV28 to TRBJ2-7, with D unresolved. CDR3 length: 13 residues. Trimming removed 2 bases from V and 2 bases from J, with 7 bases in between. CDR1 and CDR2 (germline): MDHEN, SYDVKM. For the CDR3, the DNA is TGTGCCAGCAGTTTACCGGCCCCCTACGAGCAGTACTTC. This sequence encodes CASSLPAPYEQYF.

DNA for the CDR3: TGTGCCAGCTCCCTGACAGGGGGCGATGGCTACACCTTC. The encoded protein is CASSLTGGDGYTF. The chain joins TRBV27 to TRBJ1-2; 10 nucleotides match TRBD1. This CDR3 has 13 amino acids. V shed 8 bases, J shed 6 bases, and the junction held 6 bases outside the gene matches. Per the germline V gene, CDR1 is MNHEY and CDR2 is SMNVEV (reference sequence).

The CDR3 loop is CASRDPRDSSYNEQFF. The CDR3 coding sequence is TGCGCCAGCAGGGACCCCCGGGACAGCTCCTACAATGAGCAGTTCTTC. The chain couples TRBV23-1 to TRBJ2-1; TRBD1 matches at 7 bases. TRBV23-1 counts as an open reading frame of uncertain function. The CDR3 totals 16 residues. J was trimmed by 0 bases and V by 6 bases; bases with no gene match: 8.

V gene TRBV19 combines with J gene TRBJ2-3; D tentatively fits TRBD1 or TRBD2 (5 bases each). Trimming stripped 3 bases from V and 2 bases from J, with 12 bases between. This CDR3 is built from 15 residues. Germline CDR1 reads LNHDA; CDR2 reads SQIVND (reference sequence). DNA of the CDR3: TGTGCCAGTAGTATGTTGGGGACGTCCACAGATACGCAGTATTTT. Its protein product is CASSMLGTSTDTQYF. Full variable domain (remainder filled in from reference TRBV19 and TRBJ2-3): DGGITQSPKYLFRKEGQNVTLSCEQNLNHDAMYWYRQDPGQGLRLIYYSQIVNDFQKGDIAEGYSVSREKKESFPLTVTSAQKNPTAFYLCASSMLGTSTDTQYFGPGTRLTVL.

The rearrangement uses TRBV6-2 or TRBV6-3 and TRBJ2-4; the D gene is possibly TRBD2 (7 bases). V was pared by 6 bases and J by 7 bases, with 13 bases between. The CDR3 loop spans 13 amino acids. CDR1 and CDR2 (germline): MNHEY, SVGEGT. CDR3 coding DNA: TGTGCCAGCAGCCCCGGGGGGCAGAACATTCAGTACTTC. It is translated as CASSPGGQNIQYF.